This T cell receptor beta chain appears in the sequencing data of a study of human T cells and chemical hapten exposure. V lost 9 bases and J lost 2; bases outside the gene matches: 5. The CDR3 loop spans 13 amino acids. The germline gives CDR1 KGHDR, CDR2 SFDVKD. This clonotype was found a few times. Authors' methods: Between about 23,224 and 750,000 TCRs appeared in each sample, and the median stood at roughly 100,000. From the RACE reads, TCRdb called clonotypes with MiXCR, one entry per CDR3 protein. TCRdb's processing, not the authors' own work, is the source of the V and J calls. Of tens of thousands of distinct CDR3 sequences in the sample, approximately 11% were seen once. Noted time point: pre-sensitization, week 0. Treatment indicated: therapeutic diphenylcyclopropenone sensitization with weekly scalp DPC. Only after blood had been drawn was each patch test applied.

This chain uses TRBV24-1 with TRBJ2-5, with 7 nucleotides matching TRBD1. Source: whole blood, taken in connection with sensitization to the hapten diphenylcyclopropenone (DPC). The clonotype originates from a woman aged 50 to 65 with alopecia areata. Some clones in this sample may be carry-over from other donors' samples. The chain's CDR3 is CATVGDSQETQYF. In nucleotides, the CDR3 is TGTGCCACCGTTGGGGACAGTCAAGAGACCCAGTACTTC.